Below, 15 T cell receptor beta chains from the same sample are listed, as sequenced in a study of T cell responses to AZD1222 COVID-19 vaccine. Measured with immunoSEQ multiplex PCR; TCRdb has only the in-frame clones, and not every one. Of 110,000 to 150,000 clones in the sample, approximately 83% are singletons; the top ten hold approximately 8%. Sequencing was performed on peripheral blood, taken on day 0 of AZD1222 vaccination. All receptors derive from an adult in good health.

This chain uses TRBV24-1 with TRBJ1-2; no clear D gene. The CDR3 is made up of 13 amino acids. Germline CDR1 reads KGHDR; CDR2 reads SFDVKD. V lost 4 bases and J 14 bases, leaving 19 bases between the germline ends. The CDR3 region has the DNA TGTGCCACCAGTGAGAAAGAAATGACGGCGCGGACCTTC. Translation gives CATSEKEMTARTF.

This rearrangement joins TRBV6-1 to TRBJ1-2, with a possible D match to TRBD1 (5 bases). The V end lost 3 bases, the J end lost 4 bases, and 9 bases lay between the germline ends. CDR3 length equals 13 residues. The germline V gene encodes CDR1 MNHNS and CDR2 SASEGT. CDR3 protein: CASSDRGGYGYTF. The CDR3 DNA reads TGTGCCAGCAGTGATCGGGGGGGCTATGGCTACACCTTC.

The rearrangement links TRBV5-1 to TRBJ1-2, with D tentatively TRBD1 (6 bases). The V gene lost 6 bases and the J gene lost 6 bases, with 18 bases spanning the gap. Germline CDR1 is SGHRS and CDR2 is YFSETQ. This CDR3 has 14 amino acids. The CDR3 nucleotides are TGCGCCAGCACTTGGCAGGGCGAGGGGGATGGCTACACCTTC. Translated: CASTWQGEGDGYTF. Using reference TRBV5-1 and TRBJ1-2 for the parts outside the CDR3, the full variable domain is KAGVTQTPRYLIKTRGQQVTLSCSPISGHRSVSWYQQTPGQGLQFLFEYFSETQRNKGNFPGRFSGRQFSNSRSEMNVSTLELGDSALYLCASTWQGEGDGYTFGSGTRLTVV.

V and J are TRBV2 and TRBJ1-1, with 9 bases aligning to TRBD1. The CDR3 has 12 residues. Germline-derived CDR1 and CDR2 are SNHLY and FYNNEI. The ends lost 11 bases at V and 6 bases at J; junction bases unmatched: 7. The CDR3 protein is CAGDRGRAEAFF. As DNA, the CDR3 is TGTGCCGGAGACAGGGGGAGAGCTGAAGCTTTCTTT.

The V gene is TRBV9, the J gene TRBJ1-4; D possibly corresponds to TRBD1 (5 bases). Germline lookup yields CDR1 SGDLS and CDR2 YYNGEE. This CDR3 region has 16 residues. V was trimmed by 0 bases and J by 9 bases, leaving 18 bases between them. DNA of the CDR3: TGTGCCAGCAGCGTAGGGGAGGGGTCCCCTGGTAAAAAACTGTTTTTT. It encodes CASSVGEGSPGKKLFF.

The chain uses TRBV5-4 and TRBJ1-4, with D perhaps matching TRBD1 (5 bases). Germline CDR1 is SGHNT and CDR2 is YYREEE (reference sequence). This CDR3 region has 14 residues. V was clipped by 4 bases and J by 0 bases, with 7 bases between them. CDR3 in amino acids: CASSATATNEKLFF. Written as DNA, the CDR3 is TGTGCCAGCAGCGCGACAGCAACTAATGAAAAACTGTTTTTT. Based on the CDR3 plus reference TRBV5-4 and TRBJ1-4, the full variable domain is ETGVTQSPTHLIKTRGQQVTLRCSSQSGHNTVSWYQQALGQGPQFIFQYYREEENGRGNFPPRFSGLQFPNYSSELNVNALELDDSALYLCASSATATNEKLFFGSGTQLSVL.

The chain is built from TRBV10-3 and TRBJ1-4; no firm D call. Germline CDR1 ENHRY, CDR2 SYGVKD. The CDR3 has 16 amino acids. V lost 0 bases to trimming and J lost 4 bases, with 12 bases between them. CDR3 sequence reads: CAISESKAASNEKLFF. CDR3 DNA: TGTGCCATCAGTGAGTCGAAGGCAGCGAGTAATGAAAAACTGTTTTTT.

CDR3 protein: CASSGLGWGYTF. The CDR3 DNA sequence: TGTGCCAGCAGTGGATTGGGATGGGGCTACACCTTC. This chain connects TRBV12-3 or TRBV12-4 to TRBJ1-2; no clear D gene. The CDR3 runs to 12 residues. Trimming cost V 5 bases and J 8 bases, with 12 bases left between them.

The J gene is TRBJ2-7, the V gene TRBV10-3; 16 positions match TRBD2. Germline CDR1 and CDR2: ENHRY and SYGVKD. With 4 bases clipped from V and 4 bases from J, the junction kept 16 bases outside the gene matches. CDR3 length: 20 residues. CDR3 nucleotides: TGTGCCATCAGTGCGTCTTTTAGGGGACTAGCGGGAGGGCCCTCGTACGAGCAGTACTTC. Its translation is CAISASFRGLAGGPSYEQYF.

This clone was found once. The V gene is TRBV27, the J gene TRBJ2-1; 15 positions agree with TRBD2. Per the germline V gene, CDR1 is MNHEY and CDR2 is SMNVEV (reference sequence). V was pared by 4 bases and J by 2 bases, with 3 bases of the junction left unmatched. The CDR3 has 17 residues. In DNA form, the CDR3 reads TGTGCCAGCAGTTATTGGACTAGCGGGGGGGCCTACAATGAGCAGTTCTTC. Its translation: CASSYWTSGGAYNEQFF.

The chain employs TRBV10-3 and TRBJ1-5; TRBD1 aligns across 9 bases. Unmatched junction bases numbered 5, after V lost 2 bases and J lost 3 bases. Germline lookup yields CDR1 ENHRY and CDR2 SYGVKD. The CDR3 length is 16 residues. CDR3: CAISEHGTGTNQPQHF. The CDR3 bases are TGTGCCATCAGTGAGCATGGGACAGGGACCAATCAGCCCCAGCATTTT.

This clone was seen a handful of times. The junction shows a germline mismatch at one end, possibly a read error. Other DNA sequences of this sample code for an identical CDR3. The gene calls are TRBV6-5 and TRBJ2-2; D is perhaps TRBD1 or TRBD2 (5 bases each). Germline V gene lookup returns CDR1 MNHEY and CDR2 SVGAGI. This CDR3 contains 13 residues. CDR3 nucleotides: TGTGCCACCCGGGACCGAAACACGGGGGAGCTGTTTTTT. Translation: CATRDRNTGELFF.

V and J are TRBV20-1 and TRBJ1-1; D not resolved. Germline CDR1 is DFQATT and CDR2 is SNEGSKA (reference sequence). The CDR3 spans 11 residues. Trimming left V 3 bases short and J 4 bases short, with 6 bases between. The CDR3 coding sequence is TGCAGTGCTAGGAGCGCCACTGAAGCTTTCTTT. Translating gives CSARSATEAFF.

This rearrangement joins TRBV7-2 to TRBJ2-1, with 7 bases matching TRBD1. Germline V gene lookup returns CDR1 SGHTA and CDR2 FQGNSA. The CDR3 has 13 residues. J was trimmed by 10 bases and V by 3 bases; bases with no gene match: 6. DNA of the CDR3: TGTGCCAGCAGCTTCTCCACGGGACAGGAGCAGTTCTTC. This translates into CASSFSTGQEQFF.

This rearrangement joins TRBV21-1 to TRBJ2-2. TRBV21-1 corresponds to a pseudogene. The CDR3 is 15 residues long. As DNA, the CDR3 is TGTGCCAGCAGCAGTGGGACCCCGAACACCGGGGAGCTGTTTTTT. Amino acids: CASSSGTPNTGELFF.